This note documents a single TCR beta chain sequence. This clonotype was recorded a few times. Its antigen target is currently unknown. No base-level quality is on record; no much larger clone is a single base apart. Trimming removed 5 bases from V and 8 bases from J; the gene matches leave 8 bases unexplained. According to the germline V gene (reference sequence), CDR1 reads SEHNR and CDR2 reads FQNEAQ. The CDR3 has 16 amino acids, counting the end cysteine and phenylalanine. This entry keeps only the CDR3 DNA: 48 bases, framed from base 1. The data stem from a study of T cells after yellow fever vaccination (dated by TCRdb to between 2018 and 2021). Study-level background: The SMART-Seq v4 Ultra Low Input RNA kit was used to prepare libraries from fractions with low cell numbers. The cohort comprised two healthy male donors, one aged 18 to 29 and one aged 30 to 40 years. Bulk TCR alpha and beta repertoires were sequenced longitudinally to track T-cell clones before and after primary and booster YFV17D yellow fever vaccination. Blood was collected at multiple timepoints before and after primary and secondary immunization, and bulk PBMC replicates and cell subsets were isolated. Study-wide conclusions, independent of this receptor: FACS-sorted repertoires could contain abundant contaminating clonotypes from the bulk population, so computational filtering was required. Because only two donors were included in the study, the extent to which the findings can be generalized is limited. Most clones expanded after primary vaccination were re-detected after the booster (almost 97% of CD4 and 80% to 90% of CD8), suggesting broad memory maintenance. Compared with the primary T-cell response, the secondary T-cell response was weaker but faster, peaking on day 5 rather than day 15. A small fraction of clonotypes appeared in both the CD4 and CD8 compartments, likely as a result of convergent recombination.

TCR cDNA was synthesized by 5'RACE template switching, which introduced a universal primer site and unique molecular identifiers. Priming for cDNA synthesis came from both the TCR alpha and TCR beta constant segments. Library amplification involved two PCR steps, and the second step added sample barcodes and sequencing adapters. Sequencing of libraries was performed on Illumina HiSeq 2500 (2x100 bp) or NovaSeq (2x150 bp). In the original analysis: MIGEC handled demultiplexing of reads and collapsing into UMI consensus sequences, while MiXCR performed V(D)J alignment. Clonotypes responding to the vaccine were identified with edgeR on replicate PBMC samples, with the criteria of FDR below 0.01 and a log2 fold change above 5 up to day 15. CD4 or CD8 identity was assigned to each bulk clonotype according to whether the clonotype was present at higher abundance in the sequenced CD4 repertoire or the sequenced CD8 repertoire. TCRdb reprocessed the public reads (quality trimming at Q25 with fastp, clone calling with MiXCR) and kept in-frame beta chains. Each CDR3 protein appears once, grouped with its most common genes and DNA. None of the V and J calls come from the authors' own analysis; TCRdb made them. The sample table lists hundreds of thousands of distinct CDR3 sequences, roughly 12% of them with a count of one. 15% of the sample belongs to the ten largest clones.

According to the study, the label for this sample's treatment or condition signals: live attenuated yellow fever vaccine strain. At every blood-draw timepoint, two biological replicates of bulk PBMCs were collected. A standard Ficoll-Paque protocol was used to isolate PBMCs from peripheral blood. RNA was extracted with TriZol from bulk PBMCs, CD4 and CD8 fractions, and dextramer-positive and dextramer-negative fractions. Material: PBMCs, obtained on the day of the yellow fever booster vaccination. This TCR was recovered from a man aged 25-45 years who received the YFV17D yellow fever vaccine. Recombination linked TRBV7-9 to TRBJ2-4, with 14 central nucleotides matching TRBD2. The CDR3 reads CASSPVGGLAGDIQYF. The DNA sequence is TGTGCCAGCAGCCCCGTAGGGGGACTAGCGGGAGACATTCAGTACTTC. Where the CDR3 stops, the reference TRBV7-9 and TRBJ2-4 genes take over; the full variable domain is DTGVSQNPRHKITKRGQNVTFRCDPISEHNRLYWYRQTLGQGPEFLTYFQNEAQLEKSRLLSDRFSAERPKGSFSTLEIQRTEQGDSAMYLCASSPVGGLAGDIQYFGAGTRLSVL.